This T cell receptor beta chain was profiled in a study of neurological immune-mediated disorders. Overall study findings and caveats: It was HTLV-1-associated myelopathy that showed the most TCR clonal expansion, while multiple sclerosis showed the least, falling below healthy controls.

By 5'RACE with 10-nucleotide random UMIs, the cDNA was made. TCRdb itself ran the 5' RACE reads through MiXCR, one entry per CDR3 protein. The sample includes some 20,000 distinct CDR3 sequences, 7.5% of them seen just once. The germline V and J ends were trimmed by 3 bases and 0 bases, with 9 bases remaining between them. Germline-derived CDR1 and CDR2 are LGHDT and YNNKEL (reference sequence). The CDR3 has 14 amino acids. Input was around 1 million sorted T cells, either CD4+ or CD8+. This clonotype was observed many times. Its specificity is not known. This TCR derives from a woman aged 30 to 39 with HTLV-1-associated myelopathy (HAM/TSP). The sequenced sample was CD8+ T cells from blood. This chain uses TRBV3-1 with TRBJ2-7; D may be TRBD1 (5 bases). The CDR3 DNA reads as TGTGCCAGCAGCCAGGGGCTGGGCTCCTACGAGCAGTACTTC. The encoded protein is CASSQGLGSYEQYF.